This T cell receptor (beta chain) was captured by sequencing in a study of long-term antiretroviral therapy in people with HIV. Germline assignment: CDR1 MGHRA and CDR2 YSYEKL. CDR3 length equals 16 residues. V lost 0 bases and J lost 6, with 18 bases in between. With respect to this clone: What it recognizes is unknown.

Study-level findings and limits: CDR3 length ranges were narrower in HIV repertoires than in controls.

An immunoSEQ assay, version v3.0, was performed at survey level. Only in-frame clones appear in the TCRdb table, and some are missing; sequencing was by immunoSEQ multiplex PCR. Among just under 40,000 clones listed, around 88% were seen once. V usage is TRBV4-1 and J usage is TRBJ2-7; D perhaps matches TRBD2 (6 bases). The source of this sequence is a woman between 18 and 29 years old with HIV. Sample: unsorted PBMCs, taken just before starting antiretroviral therapy. The CDR3 DNA reads TGCGCCAGCAGCCAAGAAGGAAGGTCGGGGGACCCCGAGCAGTACTTC. This sequence encodes CASSQEGRSGDPEQYF.